Listed here are 23 T cell receptor beta chains from one sample, sequenced in a study of molecular identifiers for immune sequencing clone quantification. TCRdb independently ran MiXCR on the PCR reads; one entry per CDR3 protein. Of 350,000 or so distinct CDR3 sequences listed, 20% to 25% are singletons. The sequenced sample consisted of naive CD8+ T cells from blood, with Jurkat cell RNA spiked in. Subset here: FACS-sorted CD8+CD4-CCR7+CD45RA+ naive T cells. Source of these receptors: a human donor in good health. Some libraries in this study had Jurkat cell RNA spiked in.

This clonotype was counted a few times. This could be a read error, since a much larger clone is one nucleotide away. J is TRBJ2-7 and V is TRBV4-2; 10 bases are shared with TRBD2. The DNA end lines up better with TRBJ2-1; the J call may be wrong. CDR1 and CDR2 (germline): LGHNA, YNFKEQ. This CDR3 spans 16 amino acids. The CDR3 nucleotides read TGTGCCAGCAGCCCCCCCGGGACTAGCGTTTCCTACGAGCAGTTCTTC. Translating gives CASSPPGTSVSYEQFF.

There are many counts of this clonotype. The rearrangement uses TRBV19 and TRBJ2-2, with D unclear. Germline values: CDR1 LNHDA, CDR2 SQIVND (reference sequence). V lost 3 bases to trimming and J lost 0 bases, with 8 bases between them. CDR3 length: 15 amino acids. As DNA, the CDR3 is TGTGCCAGTAGTATTTACGGCGCGAACACCGGGGAGCTGTTTTTT. This gives the protein CASSIYGANTGELFF.

V and J are TRBV12-3 or TRBV12-4 and TRBJ2-2; 15 bases agree with TRBD2. J lost 1 base, V lost 4 bases, and 7 bases had no gene match. The CDR3 spans 19 residues. The CDR3 coding sequence is TGTGCCAGCAGTTCAATAGGACTAGCGGGGGGGAAGAACACCGGGGAGCTGTTTTTT. This sequence encodes CASSSIGLAGGKNTGELFF.

This clonotype was seen at least ten times. The rearrangement links TRBV5-1 to TRBJ1-1; 9 nucleotides agree with TRBD1. The CDR3 sequence is 14 residues long. Germline V lookup: CDR1 SGHRS, CDR2 YFSETQ. With V trimmed by 4 bases and J by 8 bases, 9 bases remained unmatched. The CDR3 sequence is CASSIPGTGMEAFF. CDR3 sequence (DNA): TGCGCCAGCAGCATTCCCGGGACAGGGATGGAAGCTTTCTTT.

The rearrangement uses TRBV29-1 and TRBJ2-7, with TRBD2 matching 7 bases. CDR1 and CDR2 (germline): SQVTM, ANQGSEA. The CDR3 contains 13 residues. After removal of 3 bases from V and 2 bases from J, the junction contained 4 bases not matched to a gene. CDR3: CSVEASGPYEQYF. In nucleotides, the CDR3 is TGCAGCGTTGAGGCTAGCGGACCCTACGAGCAGTACTTC.

A note on this clonotype: The junction departs from germline at one end; a sequencing error may be responsible. This rearrangement joins TRBV4-3 to TRBJ1-4; tentative D call: TRBD1 (6 bases). The CDR3 covers 15 residues. In germline, CDR1 is LGHNA, CDR2 YSLEER. The CDR3 protein is CASSQDRGSGEKPFF. The CDR3 nucleotides read TGCGCCAGCAGCCAAGATAGGGGGTCCGGAGAAAAACCGTTTTTT.

This clonotype has more than one count but fewer than ten. The chain employs TRBV11-2 and TRBJ1-1; no clear D gene. Germline V gives CDR1 SGHAT, CDR2 FQNNGV. Trimming cost V 1 base and J 4 bases, with 10 bases left between them. CDR3 length equals 14 residues. This CDR3 is CASSLVRTPTEAFF. The CDR3 region has the DNA TGTGCCAGCAGCTTAGTTAGGACTCCCACTGAAGCTTTCTTT. Looking up the rest from reference TRBV11-2 and TRBJ1-1 gives the full variable domain: EAGVAQSPRYKIIEKRQSVAFWCNPISGHATLYWYQQILGQGPKLLIQFQNNGVVDDSQLPKDRFSAERLKGVDSTLKIQPAKLEDSAVYLCASSLVRTPTEAFFGQGTRLTVV.

In its sample, this clonotype was seen many times. The chain uses TRBV27 and TRBJ1-5, with D possibly being TRBD1 (6 bases). CDR3 size: 15 residues. V was clipped by 2 bases and J by 4 bases, with 12 bases between them. CDR1 MNHEY and CDR2 SMNVEV come from the germline V gene (reference sequence). The CDR3 region has the DNA TGTGCCAGCAGTTTAGGGGGGGGGGCTAATCAGCCCCAGCATTTT. Protein product: CASSLGGGANQPQHF.

This clonotype has ten or more counts. V is TRBV7-9 and J is TRBJ2-3; TRBD2 aligns across 8 bases. V trimming: 2 bases; J trimming: 4 bases; junction bases outside the gene matches: 11. This CDR3 is built from 17 residues. Germline V lookup: CDR1 SEHNR, CDR2 FQNEAQ (reference sequence). This CDR3 is CASSLPRGGLRADTQYF. CDR3 DNA sequence: TGTGCCAGCAGCTTACCCCGGGGGGGCCTGCGAGCAGATACGCAGTATTTT.

The chain joins TRBV29-1 to TRBJ2-3, with 14 bases that match TRBD2. V trimming: 6 bases; J trimming: 1 base; junction bases outside the gene matches: 3. Germline V CDR1 and CDR2: SQVTM, ANQGSEA. This CDR3 has 15 amino acids. The CDR3 sequence: CSVMGLAGGTDTQYF. CDR3 nucleotides: TGCAGCGTAATGGGACTAGCGGGAGGCACAGATACGCAGTATTTT.

At least ten counts were recorded for this clonotype. V usage is TRBV12-3 or TRBV12-4 and J usage is TRBJ1-1; 7 nucleotides agree with TRBD1. V was clipped by 7 bases and J by 3 bases; unmatched bases: 8. This CDR3 comprises 14 residues. CDR3 nucleotide sequence: TGTGCCAGCATCCCAGACAGGGTAGACACTGAAGCTTTCTTT. Protein sequence: CASIPDRVDTEAFF.

On this clonotype itself: A much larger clone differs by one base, so this may be a read error. This rearrangement joins TRBV20-1 to TRBJ1-5, with a possible D match to TRBD1 (5 bases). Germline CDR1 DFQATT, CDR2 SNEGSKA (reference sequence). The V and J ends lost 6 bases and 0 bases respectively, with 18 bases between them. The CDR3 has 16 amino acids. CDR3 loop: CSARNREGHSNQPQHF. The CDR3 DNA reads TGCAGTGCCCGGAACCGAGAGGGGCATAGCAATCAGCCCCAGCATTTT.

This clonotype was counted only a few times. The chain carries TRBV11-1 and TRBJ2-7, with 8 bases aligning to TRBD1. After removal of 5 bases from V and 4 bases from J, the junction contained 10 bases not matched to a gene. The germline gives CDR1 SGHAT, CDR2 FQDESV (reference sequence). The CDR3 totals 15 residues. The CDR3 protein is CASSTTRTGWYEQYF. The CDR3 nucleotides read TGTGCCAGCAGCACCACTCGGACAGGGTGGTACGAGCAGTACTTC.

This clonotype was counted many times. The V call is TRBV7-2, the J call TRBJ2-1; D not resolved. The CDR3 is 16 amino acids. Germline CDR1 is SGHTA and CDR2 is FQGNSA. V was cut by 5 bases and J by 5 bases, with 19 bases left in between. CDR3 sequence reads: CASSPGGALLNNEQFF. For the CDR3, the DNA is TGTGCCAGCAGCCCTGGTGGAGCACTACTAAACAATGAGCAGTTCTTC.

V usage is TRBV7-6 and J usage is TRBJ2-3; D might be TRBD1 (5 bases). The CDR3 length is 17 residues. CDR1 SGHVS and CDR2 FNYEAQ come from the germline V gene. Trimming cost V 3 bases and J 0 bases, with 16 bases left between them. The CDR3 loop is CASSFMTAETSTDTQYF. CDR3 bases: TGTGCCAGCAGCTTTATGACAGCCGAGACTAGCACAGATACGCAGTATTTT.

Points on this clonotype: The junction does not match germline at one end; this may be a read error. The chain has TRBV7-3 and TRBJ2-1, with 8 bases lining up with TRBD2. The CDR3 totals 15 residues. Germline loops: CDR1 SGHTA, CDR2 FQGTGA. The CDR3 bases are TGTGCCAGCAGCCACTCCGGGACTAGTAGTAATGAGCAGTCCTTC. Translation: CASSHSGTSSNEQSF.

About this clonotype itself: A much larger clonotype is one base distant, so this may be a read error. The J gene is TRBJ1-5, the V gene TRBV19; 9 bases fit TRBD1. Germline V gives CDR1 LNHDA, CDR2 SQIVND (reference sequence). The CDR3 sequence is 17 residues long. This CDR3 reads CACSIRSGQGLFQPQHF. The CDR3 DNA follows: TGTGCCTGTAGTATTCGGTCGGGACAGGGATTGTTCCAGCCCCAGCATTTT.

The CDR3 loop reads CASSLGRGVYLAKNIQYF. CDR3 sequence (DNA): TGTGCCAGCAGCTTAGGAAGGGGGGTATACTTAGCCAAAAACATTCAGTACTTC. This chain joins TRBV11-2 and TRBJ2-4; D is possibly TRBD1 or TRBD2 (6 bases each). Germline V gene sequence: CDR1 SGHAT, CDR2 FQNNGV. The CDR3 is 18 amino acids. The V end was cut by 1 base, the J end by 0 bases, with 16 bases between.

Of note for this clonotype: This may be a read error, as it is one base from a much larger clone. This chain joins TRBV10-2 and TRBJ1-1; a possible D gene is TRBD1 (6 bases). CDR1 and CDR2 (germline): WSHSY, SAAADI. The CDR3 totals 13 residues. The CDR3 sequence: CASSDWRDTVAFF. CDR3 bases: TGCGCCAGCAGTGACTGGAGGGACACTGTAGCTTTCTTT.

This clonotype showed up many times. The genes are TRBV19 and TRBJ2-3; TRBD2 agrees at 8 bases. CDR1 is LNHDA, CDR2 SQIVND, per germline (reference sequence). CDR3 length equals 14 residues. The junction had 4 bases not matched to a gene; V was cut back by 4 bases and J by 4 bases. The CDR3 loop reads CASSKRGLADTQYF. The DNA of the CDR3 is TGTGCCAGTAGTAAGCGGGGGCTGGCAGATACGCAGTATTTT.

This clonotype was recorded many times. The chain carries TRBV6-5 and TRBJ2-3; 8 nucleotides agree with TRBD2. The CDR3 covers 16 residues. With V trimmed by 6 bases and J by 2 bases, 10 bases remained unmatched. Germline CDR1 is MNHEY and CDR2 is SVGAGI. The DNA for the CDR3 is TGTGCCAGCAGATACAGAAGCGGGGGCCACACAGATACGCAGTATTTT. It specifies CASRYRSGGHTDTQYF.

The V gene is TRBV2, the J gene TRBJ2-5; tentatively, D is TRBD2 (6 bases). This CDR3 comprises 14 residues. The germline V and J ends were trimmed by 2 bases and 2 bases, with 9 bases remaining between them. Germline V CDR1 and CDR2: SNHLY, FYNNEI. CDR3 protein: CASSEWDLQETQYF. The CDR3 bases are TGTGCCAGCAGTGAATGGGACTTACAAGAGACCCAGTACTTC.

Points on this clonotype: Just one base apart from a much larger clone, this may be a read error. V is TRBV29-1 and J is TRBJ2-3; D is possibly TRBD2 (7 bases). Germline V gene sequence: CDR1 SQVTM, CDR2 ANQGSEA. Trimming removed 2 bases from V and 0 bases from J, with 15 bases in between. The length of the CDR3 is 16 residues. The CDR3 reads CSVELMRGPSTDTQYF. The DNA of the CDR3 is TGCAGCGTTGAATTAATGCGGGGGCCGAGCACAGATACGCAGTATTTT.